The rows below give T cell receptor beta chains drawn from one sample of a study of graft-versus-host responses after intestinal transplantation. The antigens these receptors bind are not known. Only in-frame clones appear in the TCRdb table, and some are missing; sequencing was by immunoSEQ multiplex PCR. The sample lists more than 70,000 clones, approximately 87% occurring once. The specimen was unstimulated CD4+ T cells sorted from spleen or lymph node cells, collected before intestinal transplant. Every receptor here comes from a human donor who received an intestinal transplant. Each CDR3 is given with its conserved first and last residue. The D gene is left open where the match is weak. Clone size appears in some rows only: once, few, many, or a class for an expanded clone.

v_call: TRBV5-1; d_call: TRBD2; clone_size: NA; j_call: TRBJ2-3; cdr3_aa: CASSLEERGGTDTQYF; cdr3_nt: TGCGCCAGCAGCTTGGAGGAGCGGGGGGGTACAGATACGCAGTATTTT
v_call: TRBV7-2; d_call: NA; clone_size: NA; j_call: TRBJ2-7; cdr3_aa: CASSPTTGEQYF; cdr3_nt: TGTGCCAGCAGCCCTACTACAGGCGAGCAGTACTTC
v_call: TRBV11-1; d_call: NA; clone_size: NA; j_call: TRBJ2-3; cdr3_aa: CASSQTIATDTQYF; cdr3_nt: TGTGCCAGCAGCCAAACGATAGCCACAGATACGCAGTATTTT
v_call: TRBV5-4; d_call: TRBD1; clone_size: NA; j_call: TRBJ1-2; cdr3_aa: CASSLVDRAINYGYTF; cdr3_nt: TGTGCCAGCAGCTTGGTGGACAGGGCGATTAACTATGGCTACACCTTC
v_call: TRBV2; d_call: NA; clone_size: NA; j_call: TRBJ2-4; cdr3_aa: CASSESRTAIQYF; cdr3_nt: TGTGCCAGCAGTGAAAGCAGGACAGCGATTCAGTACTTC
v_call: TRBV5-6; d_call: TRBD1; clone_size: few; j_call: TRBJ1-1; cdr3_aa: CASSPQGPAEAFF; cdr3_nt: TGTGCCAGCAGCCCACAGGGGCCTGCTGAAGCTTTCTTT
v_call: TRBV7-2; d_call: NA; clone_size: NA; j_call: TRBJ2-7; cdr3_aa: CASSSRGHEQYF; cdr3_nt: TGTGCCAGCAGCAGCAGAGGGCACGAGCAGTACTTC
v_call: TRBV2; d_call: TRBD1; clone_size: NA; j_call: TRBJ2-7; cdr3_aa: CASTPWGTGVSYEQYF; cdr3_nt: TGTGCCAGCACTCCTTGGGGGACAGGGGTTTCCTACGAGCAGTACTTC
v_call: TRBV6-6; d_call: NA; clone_size: NA; j_call: TRBJ1-5; cdr3_aa: CASSYWGGNQPQHF; cdr3_nt: TGTGCCAGCAGTTACTGGGGGGGGAATCAGCCCCAGCATTTT
v_call: TRBV5-1; d_call: TRBD1; clone_size: NA; j_call: TRBJ1-3; cdr3_aa: CASSQRQGISGNTIYF; cdr3_nt: TGCGCCAGCAGCCAGAGACAGGGGATCTCTGGAAACACCATATATTTT
v_call: TRBV18; d_call: NA; clone_size: NA; j_call: TRBJ2-1; cdr3_aa: CASSLLNEQFF; cdr3_nt: TGTGCCAGCTCACTCCTAAATGAGCAGTTCTTC
v_call: TRBV7-2; d_call: NA; clone_size: NA; j_call: TRBJ1-1; cdr3_aa: CASSLVSSGWGVNTEAFF; cdr3_nt: TGTGCCAGCAGCTTAGTGTCGTCAGGGTGGGGTGTGAACACTGAAGCTTTCTTT
v_call: TRBV10-3; d_call: TRBD1; clone_size: NA; j_call: TRBJ2-5; cdr3_aa: CAISGTGAGETQYF; cdr3_nt: TGTGCCATCAGTGGGACAGGGGCCGGAGAGACCCAGTACTTC
v_call: TRBV11-2; d_call: NA; clone_size: once; j_call: TRBJ2-1; cdr3_aa: CASSAAGPTNEQFF; cdr3_nt: TGTGCCAGCAGCGCCGCGGGACCCACTAATGAGCAGTTCTTC
v_call: TRBV5-1; d_call: TRBD1; clone_size: NA; j_call: TRBJ1-1; cdr3_aa: CASSPVGQGVGEAFF; cdr3_nt: TGCGCCAGCAGCCCAGTGGGACAGGGTGTTGGTGAAGCTTTCTTT
v_call: TRBV7-9; d_call: TRBD1; clone_size: NA; j_call: TRBJ1-3; cdr3_aa: CASSLGQGGNTIYF; cdr3_nt: TGTGCCAGCAGCTTAGGACAGGGTGGAAACACCATATATTTT
v_call: TRBV2; d_call: TRBD1; clone_size: once; j_call: TRBJ1-1; cdr3_aa: CASGSRGWNTEAFF; cdr3_nt: TGTGCCAGCGGTAGCAGGGGGTGGAACACTGAAGCTTTCTTT
v_call: TRBV29-1; d_call: TRBD2; clone_size: NA; j_call: TRBJ2-5; cdr3_aa: CSEGTSGAQETQYF; cdr3_nt: TGCAGCGAAGGGACTAGCGGGGCACAAGAGACCCAGTACTTC
v_call: TRBV6-1; d_call: NA; clone_size: NA; j_call: TRBJ1-1; cdr3_aa: CASAGSRNTEAFF; cdr3_nt: TGTGCCAGCGCAGGCTCCCGAAACACTGAAGCTTTCTTT
v_call: TRBV5-8; d_call: NA; clone_size: NA; j_call: TRBJ2-1; cdr3_aa: CASSLGRTSSNEQFF; cdr3_nt: TGTGCCAGCAGCTTGGGTCGGACTTCCTCCAATGAGCAGTTCTTC
v_call: TRBV7-3; d_call: TRBD1; clone_size: once; j_call: TRBJ1-1; cdr3_aa: CASSLQGGNTEAFF; cdr3_nt: TGTGCCAGCAGCTTGCAGGGGGGGAACACTGAAGCTTTCTTT
v_call: TRBV7-2; d_call: TRBD2; clone_size: NA; j_call: TRBJ2-7; cdr3_aa: CASSFGAGDYYEQYF; cdr3_nt: TGTGCCAGCAGCTTTGGCGCGGGGGATTACTACGAGCAGTACTTC
v_call: TRBV6-1; d_call: TRBD1; clone_size: NA; j_call: TRBJ1-1; cdr3_aa: CASRETTGGWPEAFF; cdr3_nt: TGTGCCAGCAGGGAAACGACAGGGGGCTGGCCTGAAGCTTTCTTT
v_call: TRBV6-4; d_call: TRBD1; clone_size: NA; j_call: TRBJ1-2; cdr3_aa: CASGVGTGNYGYTF; cdr3_nt: TGTGCCAGCGGTGTCGGGACAGGGAACTATGGCTACACCTTC
v_call: TRBV7-2; d_call: NA; clone_size: NA; j_call: TRBJ2-1; cdr3_aa: CASSLAPSRFSVEQFF; cdr3_nt: TGTGCCAGCAGCTTAGCCCCATCTAGATTTTCTGTTGAGCAGTTCTTC
v_call: TRBV2; d_call: TRBD2; clone_size: NA; j_call: TRBJ2-1; cdr3_aa: CASSSASGGPNRNNEQFF; cdr3_nt: TGTGCCAGCTCCTCTGCTAGCGGGGGTCCGAACAGAAACAATGAGCAGTTCTTC
v_call: TRBV19; d_call: TRBD2; clone_size: NA; j_call: TRBJ2-7; cdr3_aa: CASSSGTSGAQQYF; cdr3_nt: TGTGCCAGTAGTAGCGGGACTAGCGGGGCCCAGCAGTACTTC
v_call: TRBV7-2; d_call: TRBD1; clone_size: NA; j_call: TRBJ1-4; cdr3_aa: CASSGDRGHEKLFF; cdr3_nt: TGTGCCAGCAGCGGGGACAGGGGGCACGAAAAACTGTTTTTT
v_call: TRBV11-2; d_call: NA; clone_size: NA; j_call: TRBJ1-5; cdr3_aa: CASSLVGGSNQPQHF; cdr3_nt: TGTGCCAGCAGCTTAGTCGGGGGGAGCAATCAGCCCCAGCATTTT
v_call: TRBV5-1; d_call: TRBD1; clone_size: NA; j_call: TRBJ1-2; cdr3_aa: CASSLDRDGYTF; cdr3_nt: TGCGCCAGCAGCCTAGACAGGGATGGCTACACCTTC
v_call: TRBV27; d_call: TRBD1; clone_size: NA; j_call: TRBJ1-2; cdr3_aa: CASTRGGQGNYGYTF; cdr3_nt: TGTGCCAGCACCCGGGGTGGACAGGGTAACTATGGCTACACCTTC
v_call: TRBV6-5; d_call: TRBD1; clone_size: NA; j_call: TRBJ2-3; cdr3_aa: CASSYRGQTDTQYF; cdr3_nt: TGTGCCAGCAGTTACCGGGGACAGACAGATACGCAGTATTTT
v_call: TRBV6-1; d_call: NA; clone_size: NA; j_call: TRBJ1-2; cdr3_aa: CASSEAGTPLYTF; cdr3_nt: TGTGCCAGCAGTGAAGCGGGCACTCCCCTCTACACCTTC
v_call: TRBV7-2; d_call: NA; clone_size: NA; j_call: TRBJ2-2; cdr3_aa: CASSHGGRDGELFF; cdr3_nt: TGTGCCAGCAGCCACGGCGGCAGGGACGGGGAGCTGTTTTTT
v_call: TRBV27; d_call: TRBD1; clone_size: NA; j_call: TRBJ1-2; cdr3_aa: CASSLSYRGEHTF; cdr3_nt: TGTGCCAGCAGTTTATCCTACAGGGGGGAGCACACCTTC
v_call: TRBV10-3; d_call: NA; clone_size: NA; j_call: TRBJ2-7; cdr3_aa: CAISERGGSSYEQYF; cdr3_nt: TGTGCCATCAGTGAGCGTGGGGGGAGTTCCTACGAGCAGTACTTC
v_call: TRBV5-4; d_call: NA; clone_size: NA; j_call: TRBJ1-2; cdr3_aa: CASSLAAAANYGYTF; cdr3_nt: TGTGCCAGCAGCTTGGCGGCAGCGGCTAACTATGGCTACACCTTC
v_call: TRBV12-5; d_call: NA; clone_size: NA; j_call: TRBJ2-7; cdr3_aa: CASGLVGQGPGYEQYF; cdr3_nt: TGTGCTAGTGGTTTGGTAGGGCAGGGGCCCGGCTACGAGCAGTACTTC
v_call: TRBV18; d_call: NA; clone_size: NA; j_call: TRBJ1-3; cdr3_aa: CASSPGQLNSGNTIYF; cdr3_nt: TGTGCCAGCTCCCCCGGACAGTTAAACTCTGGAAACACCATATATTTT
v_call: TRBV5-1; d_call: NA; clone_size: NA; j_call: TRBJ2-3; cdr3_aa: CASSPQGLKDTQYF; cdr3_nt: TGCGCCAGCAGCCCACAGGGCCTCAAAGATACGCAGTATTTT
v_call: TRBV20-1; d_call: TRBD1; clone_size: NA; j_call: TRBJ1-2; cdr3_aa: CSASGTVGYTF; cdr3_nt: TGCAGTGCTAGTGGGACAGTCGGCTACACCTTC
v_call: TRBV5-4; d_call: NA; clone_size: NA; j_call: TRBJ1-2; cdr3_aa: CASSADIVGYTF; cdr3_nt: TGTGCCAGCAGCGCCGACATTGTTGGCTACACCTTC
v_call: TRBV7-3; d_call: NA; clone_size: NA; j_call: TRBJ2-7; cdr3_aa: CASSPRGAEQYF; cdr3_nt: TGTGCCAGCAGCCCTAGGGGCGCCGAGCAGTACTTC
v_call: TRBV5-1; d_call: TRBD2; clone_size: NA; j_call: TRBJ2-3; cdr3_aa: CASSGGLAGASDTQYF; cdr3_nt: TGCGCCAGCAGCGGCGGACTAGCGGGGGCGTCAGATACGCAGTATTTT
v_call: TRBV6-6; d_call: NA; clone_size: NA; j_call: TRBJ1-1; cdr3_aa: CASRLPPGTEAFF; cdr3_nt: TGTGCCAGCAGGTTACCCCCGGGAACTGAAGCTTTCTTT
v_call: TRBV9; d_call: NA; clone_size: once; j_call: TRBJ1-3; cdr3_aa: CASSGTTGNTIYF; cdr3_nt: TGTGCCAGCAGCGGGACAACTGGAAACACCATATATTTT
v_call: TRBV27; d_call: NA; clone_size: NA; j_call: TRBJ2-7; cdr3_aa: CASSWDTKPYEQYF; cdr3_nt: TGTGCCAGCAGCTGGGACACCAAACCCTACGAGCAGTACTTC
v_call: TRBV2; d_call: NA; clone_size: NA; j_call: TRBJ1-1; cdr3_aa: CASRFQGNTEAFF; cdr3_nt: TGTGCCAGCAGGTTCCAGGGGAACACTGAAGCTTTCTTT
v_call: TRBV6-6; d_call: NA; clone_size: NA; j_call: TRBJ2-7; cdr3_aa: CASSPWAAPYEQYF; cdr3_nt: TGTGCCAGCAGTCCCTGGGCAGCCCCCTACGAGCAGTACTTC
v_call: TRBV7-9; d_call: TRBD1; clone_size: NA; j_call: TRBJ2-2; cdr3_aa: CASSTRTGGPANTGELFF; cdr3_nt: TGTGCCAGCAGCACCCGGACAGGGGGCCCCGCGAACACCGGGGAGCTGTTTTTT